The clone carrying this T cell receptor (beta chain) turned up a few times. The CDR3 length is 15 residues. With 1 base removed from V and 7 bases from J, the gap between germline ends came to 11 bases. Germline values: CDR1 SGHAT, CDR2 FQNNGV. The sample originates from a study of T-cell reconstitution after alpha-beta-depleted transplantation in children. Unique molecular identifiers were used in preparing the TCRbeta library. TCRdb re-called the PCR reads with MiXCR, one entry per CDR3 protein. The profile covers roughly 500,000 distinct CDR3 sequences, with around 17% appearing a single time and about 3.1% taken by the ten largest.

The source was PBMCs from the stem cell graft donor, collected from the stem cell graft. The V call is TRBV11-2, the J call TRBJ1-6; D is possibly TRBD1 (5 bases). The receptor was isolated from a human donor who donated a stem cell graft to a child with acute lymphoblastic leukemia. DNA for the CDR3: TGTGCCAGCAGCTTAGTGGGACGGGGAAATTCACCCCTCCACTTT. Translating gives CASSLVGRGNSPLHF.